Following are 20 T cell receptor beta chains from one sample sequenced in a study of patients and donors after allogeneic stem cell transplantation. Using its own MiXCR run on the RT-PCR reads, TCRdb lists one record per CDR3 protein. The sample shows about 960,000 distinct CDR3 sequences, roughly 18% of them seen only once. The sequencing sample was made of blood, either unsorted or a sorted T cell fraction (not recorded which). These receptors originate from a human donor who was either an allogeneic HSCT recipient or a stem cell or donor lymphocyte infusion donor (not recorded which). It is not recorded whose cells these are; they may come from a transplant donor.

This clonotype was recorded at least ten times. At one end the junction does not follow the germline gene, possibly because of a read error. The chain carries TRBV5-1 and TRBJ2-2, with D possibly being TRBD2 (6 bases). The CDR3 runs to 11 residues. Germline CDR1 is SGHRS and CDR2 is YFSETQ. The CDR3 reads CASSFRGELFF. Written as DNA, the CDR3 is TGCGCCAGCAGCTTTCGCGGGGAACTGTTTTTT.

This clonotype has only a few counts. CDR3 sequence reads: CASSQETWGGFTGELFF. The CDR3 DNA sequence: TGCGCCAGCAGCCAAGAGACGTGGGGGGGATTCACCGGGGAGCTGTTTTTT. The rearrangement joins TRBV4-3 to TRBJ2-2, with 7 positions matching TRBD2. The CDR3 spans 17 residues. With V trimmed by 0 bases and J by 4 bases, 8 bases remained unmatched. CDR1 and CDR2 (germline): LGHNA, YSLEER.

The rearrangement joins TRBV6-1 to TRBJ2-5; D call uncertain. The germline V and J ends were trimmed by 10 bases and 7 bases, with 19 bases remaining between them. This CDR3 spans 13 amino acids. From germline, CDR1 is MNHNS and CDR2 SASEGT. CDR3 sequence: CATRVRLLGTQYF. The CDR3 DNA reads as TGTGCCACACGAGTCAGGCTGCTTGGGACCCAGTACTTC.

In this sample, this clonotype turned up a few times. The rearrangement uses TRBV9 and TRBJ2-1; 10 bases are a match to TRBD2. V shed 0 bases and J 9 bases; nucleotides not matched to a gene: 3. Looked up from germline, CDR1 is SGDLS and CDR2 is YYNGEE. The CDR3 has 14 amino acids. As DNA, the CDR3 is TGTGCCAGCAGCGTAGAGCGGGGGGGCACTGAGCAGTTCTTC. Protein product: CASSVERGGTEQFF.

The sample holds a few counts of this clonotype. The chain has TRBV11-2 and TRBJ1-1, with a possible D match to TRBD1 (5 bases). The germline V and J ends were trimmed by 8 bases and 1 base, with 17 bases remaining between them. This CDR3 has 15 residues. Germline V gene lookup returns CDR1 SGHAT and CDR2 FQNNGV. The CDR3 coding sequence is TGTGCCAGCGCCAGGGAGGGTGGGGAGAACACTGAAGCTTTCTTT. It specifies CASAREGGENTEAFF.

This clonotype has more than one count but fewer than ten. The chain employs TRBV20-1 and TRBJ1-2, with D unresolved. Trimming took 0 bases from V and 4 from J, leaving 9 bases between them. From germline, CDR1 is DFQATT and CDR2 SNEGSKA (reference sequence). The length of the CDR3 is 13 residues. The chain's CDR3 is CSARDPAAYGYTF. In DNA form, the CDR3 reads TGCAGTGCTAGAGATCCAGCCGCCTATGGCTACACCTTC.

This clonotype was recorded many times. The rearrangement uses TRBV7-2 and TRBJ1-5, with a tentative D call TRBD1 (6 bases). This CDR3 contains 14 residues. Trimming took 2 bases from V and 5 from J, leaving 10 bases between them. The germline V gene has CDR1 SGHTA and CDR2 FQGNSA. This CDR3 reads CASSLSGADQPQHF. The CDR3 nucleotides read TGTGCCAGCAGCTTATCGGGGGCGGATCAGCCCCAGCATTTT.

The chain joins TRBV7-2 to TRBJ1-4, with D tentatively TRBD1 (6 bases). This CDR3 is built from 15 residues. The germline gives CDR1 SGHTA, CDR2 FQGNSA. Trimming pared 5 bases from V and 5 bases from J, leaving 15 bases between. The DNA of the CDR3 is TGTGCCAGCAGCCTCCAGACAGGAGTAAATGAAAAACTGTTTTTT. It yields the protein CASSLQTGVNEKLFF. The variable domain in full, with the rest retrieved from reference TRBV7-2 and TRBJ1-4, is GAGVSQSPSNKVTEKGKDVELRCDPISGHTALYWYRQSLGQGLEFLIYFQGNSAPDKSGLPSDRFSAERTGGSVSTLTIQRTQQEDSAVYLCASSLQTGVNEKLFFGSGTQLSVL.

Only a few counts were recorded for this clonotype. V usage is TRBV14 and J usage is TRBJ2-7; possible D gene TRBD2, 5 bases. This CDR3 is built from 15 residues. V was shortened by 0 bases and J by 0 bases, with 9 bases between the two germline ends. Germline CDR1 and CDR2: SGHDN and FVKESK. The CDR3 nucleotides read TGTGCCAGCAGCCAAGACGGCGGGCACTCCTACGAGCAGTACTTC. As protein: CASSQDGGHSYEQYF.

The gene calls are TRBV4-3 and TRBJ2-1, with 10 bases fitting TRBD2. V was pared by 8 bases and J by 4 bases, with 5 bases of the junction left unmatched. Germline V gene lookup returns CDR1 LGHNA and CDR2 YSLEER. The length of the CDR3 is 14 residues. CDR3 DNA sequence: TGCGCCAGCTCGAGCGGGGGGGATTACAATGAGCAGTTCTTC. Translation: CASSSGGDYNEQFF.

The chain has TRBV2 and TRBJ2-2, with D possibly matching TRBD2 (5 bases). The CDR3 totals 15 residues. V lost 2 bases and J 4 bases, leaving 11 bases between the germline ends. Germline V gene sequence: CDR1 SNHLY, CDR2 FYNNEI. The CDR3 loop is CASSERGLATGELFF. Here the CDR3 DNA reads TGTGCCAGCAGTGAACGAGGGTTGGCCACCGGGGAGCTGTTTTTT.

This clonotype was counted a few times. The chain uses TRBV3-1 and TRBJ2-5; tentative D call: TRBD2 (5 bases). Germline V gene lookup returns CDR1 LGHDT and CDR2 YNNKEL (reference sequence). The CDR3 is 13 residues long. The ends were cut back, 8 bases at V and 2 bases at J, with 12 bases in the middle. CDR3 sequence: CASDGGPQETQYF. Here the CDR3 DNA reads TGTGCCAGCGACGGCGGGCCGCAAGAGACCCAGTACTTC.

V gene TRBV11-2 combines with J gene TRBJ2-7, with D perhaps TRBD1 or TRBD2 (6 bases each). The V gene's germline CDR1 is SGHAT and CDR2 FQNNGV. The CDR3 sequence is 19 residues long. V was clipped by 4 bases and J by 0 bases, with 25 bases between them. CDR3 nucleotide sequence: TGTGCCAGCAGCTCCTATTGGAGGTCGGGGGCCGACTTCTCCTACGAGCAGTACTTC. Its protein product is CASSSYWRSGADFSYEQYF.

This clonotype was seen more than once but under ten times. The chain has TRBV25-1 and TRBJ2-1, with D possibly called TRBD1 or TRBD2 (5 bases each). The CDR3 loop spans 13 amino acids. Germline CDR1 reads MGHDK; CDR2 reads SYGVNS. V was cut by 4 bases and J by 12 bases, with 16 bases left in between. CDR3 region: CASSVPRGTWQFF. The CDR3 DNA reads as TGTGCCAGCAGTGTACCGAGAGGGACCTGGCAGTTCTTC. The whole variable domain, filled in from reference TRBV25-1 and TRBJ2-1, reads EADIYQTPRYLVIGTGKKITLECSQTMGHDKMYWYQQDPGMELHLIHYSYGVNSTEKGDLSSESTVSRIRTEHFPLTLESARPSHTSQYLCASSVPRGTWQFFGPGTRLTVL.

There are many counts of this clonotype. V and J are TRBV12-3 or TRBV12-4 and TRBJ2-2, with D perhaps matching TRBD1 (5 bases). Trimming took 6 bases from V and 3 from J, leaving 11 bases between them. This CDR3 has 14 residues. The CDR3 bases are TGTGCCAGCAGCGCGGACACCTACACCGGGGAGCTGTTTTTT. This sequence encodes CASSADTYTGELFF.

The table lists this clonotype with a few counts. The V gene is TRBV28, the J gene TRBJ2-6, with D tentatively TRBD2 (5 bases). The germline V gene has CDR1 MDHEN and CDR2 SYDVKM. V was cut by 4 bases and J by 2 bases, with 12 bases left in between. The CDR3 totals 16 residues. The CDR3: CASSSPGRAGANVLTF. DNA of the CDR3: TGTGCCAGCAGTTCCCCGGGGAGAGCTGGGGCCAACGTCCTGACTTTC. Together with reference TRBV28 and TRBJ2-6, the CDR3 gives the full variable domain: DVKVTQSSRYLVKRTGEKVFLECVQDMDHENMFWYRQDPGLGLRLIYFSYDVKMKEKGDIPEGYSVSREKKERFSLILESASTNQTSMYLCASSSPGRAGANVLTFGAGSRLTVL.

The genes are TRBV4-1 and TRBJ1-4, with 7 bases that match TRBD1. Germline values: CDR1 MGHRA, CDR2 YSYEKL. The CDR3 length is 15 residues. V lost 7 bases and J lost 7; bases outside the gene matches: 12. The chain's CDR3 is CASNVQGTWGEKLFF. CDR3 in DNA: TGCGCCAGCAACGTACAGGGGACTTGGGGTGAAAAACTGTTTTTT.

This clonotype has more than one count but fewer than ten. This chain connects TRBV2 to TRBJ1-1, with TRBD1 matching over 7 bases. With V trimmed by 8 bases and J by 4 bases, 10 bases remained unmatched. This CDR3 region has 14 residues. Germline V gene lookup returns CDR1 SNHLY and CDR2 FYNNEI. The CDR3 loop reads CASASSRGGTEAFF. CDR3 DNA sequence: TGTGCCAGCGCGAGTTCCAGGGGGGGCACTGAAGCTTTCTTT.

The chain links TRBV5-6 to TRBJ2-5, with a weak D call TRBD2 (6 bases). CDR1 and CDR2 (germline): SGHDT, YYEEEE. The CDR3 contains 14 residues. V lost 3 bases and J lost 0, with 9 bases in between. CDR3 amino acids: CASSSGGYQETQYF. In DNA, the CDR3 is TGTGCCAGCAGCTCCGGGGGTTACCAAGAGACCCAGTACTTC. Based on the CDR3 plus reference TRBV5-6 and TRBJ2-5, the full variable domain is DAGVTQSPTHLIKTRGQQVTLRCSPKSGHDTVSWYQQALGQGPQFIFQYYEEEERQRGNFPDRFSGHQFPNYSSELNVNALLLGDSALYLCASSSGGYQETQYFGPGTRLLVL.

The chain carries TRBV3-1 and TRBJ2-2; no reliable D call. The V gene lost 8 bases and the J gene lost 6 bases, with 7 bases spanning the gap. Germline V lookup: CDR1 LGHDT, CDR2 YNNKEL (reference sequence). This CDR3 has 11 residues. The CDR3 spells CASDRSGELFF. In DNA form, the CDR3 reads TGTGCCAGCGACCGTTCCGGGGAGCTGTTTTTT.